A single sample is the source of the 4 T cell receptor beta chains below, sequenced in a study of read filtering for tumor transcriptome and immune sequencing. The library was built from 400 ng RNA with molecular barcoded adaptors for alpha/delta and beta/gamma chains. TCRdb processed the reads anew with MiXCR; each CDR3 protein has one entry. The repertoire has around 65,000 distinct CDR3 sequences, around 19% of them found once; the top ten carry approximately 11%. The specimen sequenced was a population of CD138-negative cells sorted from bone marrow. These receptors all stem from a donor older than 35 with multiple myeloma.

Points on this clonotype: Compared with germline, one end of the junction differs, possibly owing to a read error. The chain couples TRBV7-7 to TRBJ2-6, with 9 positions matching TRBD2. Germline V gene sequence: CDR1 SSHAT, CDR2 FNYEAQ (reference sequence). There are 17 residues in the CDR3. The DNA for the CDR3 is TGTGCTAGCAGCCCAGCGGGGGGTCCCTCTGGGGCCAACGTCCTGACTTTC. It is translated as CASSPAGGPSGANVLTF.

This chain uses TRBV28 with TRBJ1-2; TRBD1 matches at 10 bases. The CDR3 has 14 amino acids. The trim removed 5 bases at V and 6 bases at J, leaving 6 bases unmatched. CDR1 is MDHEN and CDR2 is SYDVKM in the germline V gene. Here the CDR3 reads CASSPGGQGNGYTF. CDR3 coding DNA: TGTGCCAGCAGTCCCGGGGGACAGGGGAATGGCTACACCTTC.

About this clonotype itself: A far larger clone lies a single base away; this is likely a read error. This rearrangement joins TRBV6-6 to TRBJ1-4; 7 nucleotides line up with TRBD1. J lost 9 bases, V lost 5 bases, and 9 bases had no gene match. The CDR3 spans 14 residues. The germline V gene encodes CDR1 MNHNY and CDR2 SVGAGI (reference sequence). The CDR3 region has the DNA TGTGCCAGCAGTGGGAGGGGGCTGGGTAAAAAACTGTTTTTT. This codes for CASSGRGLGKKLFF.

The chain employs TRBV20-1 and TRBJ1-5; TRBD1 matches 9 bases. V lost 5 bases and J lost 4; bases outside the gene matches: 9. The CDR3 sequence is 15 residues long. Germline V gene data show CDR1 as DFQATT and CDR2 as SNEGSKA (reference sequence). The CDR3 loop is CSALPGQGRNQPQHF. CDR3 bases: TGCAGTGCTCTACCGGGACAGGGCCGTAATCAGCCCCAGCATTTT.